A single sample is the source of the 22 T cell receptor beta chains below, sequenced in a study of T cell responses to AZD1222 COVID-19 vaccine. Some clones are missing from TCRdb's copy, which holds only in-frame ones; the method was immunoSEQ multiplex PCR. The table has roughly 130,000 clones, over 75% seen once. The starting material was peripheral blood, obtained on day 0 of MenACWY control vaccination. The receptors shown here come from an adult in good health.

The chain has TRBV19 and TRBJ1-1; maybe TRBD1 (6 bases). The CDR3 sequence is 13 residues long. The ends were cut back, 3 bases at V and 2 bases at J, with 7 bases in the middle. Per germline, CDR1 LNHDA and CDR2 SQIVND (reference sequence). The CDR3 nucleotides are TGTGCCAGTAGTATGGACAGAAACACTGAAGCTTTCTTT. Its translation: CASSMDRNTEAFF.

This clone has a single count. V usage is TRBV5-1 and J usage is TRBJ2-1, with a weak D call TRBD2 (6 bases). Per germline, CDR1 SGHRS and CDR2 YFSETQ. This CDR3 is built from 14 residues. Trimming took 5 bases from V and 9 from J, leaving 18 bases between them. The CDR3 sequence: CASSASGDLLEQFF. CDR3 sequence (DNA): TGCGCCAGCAGTGCGTCGGGAGACCTTCTTGAGCAGTTCTTC.

The chain uses TRBV9 and TRBJ2-7; 8 bases map to TRBD1. V lost 3 bases and J lost 6; bases outside the gene matches: 8. The CDR3 spans 14 residues. Per germline, CDR1 SGDLS and CDR2 YYNGEE. CDR3 in amino acids: CASSGPRGPVEQYF. The DNA of the CDR3 is TGTGCCAGCAGCGGCCCCAGGGGGCCGGTCGAGCAGTACTTC.

V is TRBV28 and J is TRBJ2-7; 9 positions agree with TRBD2. Germline assignment: CDR1 MDHEN and CDR2 SYDVKM. Trimming removed 3 bases from V and 5 bases from J; junction bases left unmatched: 11. The length of the CDR3 is 16 residues. The DNA of the CDR3 is TGTGCCAGCAGTTTGTATCGGGAAGCGGGAGGAGACGAGCAGTACTTC. As protein: CASSLYREAGGDEQYF. Drawing the rest from reference TRBV28 and TRBJ2-7, the complete variable domain is DVKVTQSSRYLVKRTGEKVFLECVQDMDHENMFWYRQDPGLGLRLIYFSYDVKMKEKGDIPEGYSVSREKKERFSLILESASTNQTSMYLCASSLYREAGGDEQYFGPGTRLTVT.

This clone has only one observation. The chain couples TRBV7-9 to TRBJ2-3, with D hard to call. Trimming removed 3 bases from V and 2 bases from J, with 9 bases in between. Germline lookup yields CDR1 SEHNR and CDR2 FQNEAQ (reference sequence). The CDR3 spans 14 residues. CDR3 sequence: CASSFVGNTDTQYF. In DNA form, the CDR3 reads TGTGCCAGCAGCTTTGTGGGGAACACAGATACGCAGTATTTT.

CDR3 nucleotides: TGTGCCAGCTCACCACCGGGACAGGGGGGTATGGCTTTCTTT. Encoded protein: CASSPPGQGGMAFF. The chain couples TRBV18 to TRBJ1-1, with 11 positions matching TRBD1. Germline V gives CDR1 KGHSH, CDR2 LQKENI. The CDR3 is 14 residues long. The V gene end was trimmed by 0 bases and the J gene end by 11 bases; junction bases not matched to a gene: 5.

The chain couples TRBV1 to TRBJ2-4; no check of the table's D call, TRBD2, against the DNA was made. TRBV1 is an annotated pseudogene. The CDR3 is 16 amino acids. CDR3 DNA: TGCACCAGCAGAGGGACTAGCGGGAGGCATAAAAACATTCAGTACTTC. It specifies CTSRGTSGRHKNIQYF.

This chain connects TRBV28 to TRBJ1-2, with D unclear. Germline CDR1 is MDHEN and CDR2 is SYDVKM. The ends were cut back, 4 bases at V and 2 bases at J, with 14 bases in the middle. This CDR3 comprises 15 residues. Here the CDR3 reads CASSSLDPENYGYTF. CDR3 sequence (DNA): TGTGCCAGCAGTTCCTTGGATCCGGAGAACTATGGCTACACCTTC.

The V call is TRBV7-6, the J call TRBJ2-2; 7 positions match TRBD2. The CDR3 runs 17 residues. J gave up 1 base and V 5 bases, and 10 bases lay outside the gene matches. Germline lookup yields CDR1 SGHVS and CDR2 FNYEAQ. The CDR3 DNA is TGTGCCAGCAGCCGCCGTCGGGGCGGGGGGAACACCGGGGAGCTGTTTTTT. Its translation is CASSRRRGGGNTGELFF.

In this sample, this clone turned up a few times. The J gene is TRBJ1-2, the V gene TRBV3-1 (or the pseudogene TRBV3-2), with D perhaps matching TRBD1 (5 bases). V lost 2 bases and J 4 bases, leaving 8 bases between the germline ends. Germline loops: CDR1 LGHDT, CDR2 YNNKEL (reference sequence). This CDR3 spans 13 amino acids. The CDR3 sequence is CASSQRGGYGYTF. CDR3 nucleotides: TGTGCCAGCAGCCAACGCGGGGGCTATGGCTACACCTTC.

V usage is TRBV23-1 and J usage is TRBJ2-2; no definite D call. TRBV23-1 is an open reading frame whose function is uncertain. Trimming stripped 9 bases from V and 7 bases from J, with 9 bases between. The CDR3 has 11 amino acids. In DNA form, the CDR3 reads TGCGCCAGAACAGATCTCGGGGAGCTGTTTTTT. It encodes CARTDLGELFF.

V and J are TRBV5-5 and TRBJ2-7; 9 bases match TRBD1. The CDR3 has 17 residues. V lost 5 bases, J lost 3 bases, and 15 bases stayed unmatched. The germline CDR1 and CDR2 sequences are SGHKS and YYEKEE (reference sequence). The chain's CDR3 is CASRRTGDPPPYYEQYF. CDR3 bases: TGTGCCAGCAGAAGGACAGGGGATCCCCCACCATACTACGAGCAGTACTTC.

The chain carries TRBV15 and TRBJ1-2; 8 positions agree with TRBD1. CDR1 LNHNV and CDR2 YYDKDF come from the germline V gene (reference sequence). Trimming removed 1 base from V and 8 bases from J; junction bases left unmatched: 6. This CDR3 is built from 14 residues. The CDR3 bases are TGTGCCACCAGCAGAGGAACGACAGGGGAGGGCTACACCTTC. It encodes CATSRGTTGEGYTF. The variable domain in full, completed from reference TRBV15 and TRBJ1-2, reads DAMVIQNPRYQVTQFGKPVTLSCSQTLNHNVMYWYQQKSSQAPKLLFHYYDKDFNNEADTPDNFQSRRPNTSFCFLDIRSPGLGDTAMYLCATSRGTTGEGYTFGSGTRLTVV.

DNA for the CDR3: TGTGCAAGTCGCTTACCCGAGGGTGAGGGACAGGGGGCGATGATTGATACGCAGTATTTT. As protein: CASRLPEGEGQGAMIDTQYF. The chain links TRBV12-2 to TRBJ2-3; whether TRBD1, the table's D call, matches the DNA was not checked. TRBV12-2 is a pseudogene. This CDR3 region has 20 residues.

The chain employs TRBV11-3 and TRBJ2-2; tentative D call: TRBD2 (5 bases). The CDR3 sequence is 14 residues long. V lost 0 bases and J lost 6, with 8 bases in between. The germline V gene has CDR1 SGHNT and CDR2 YENEEA. The DNA of the CDR3 is TGTGCCAGCAGCTTAGAGTGGGGAGCCGGGGAGCTGTTTTTT. Protein product: CASSLEWGAGELFF.

This clone was picked up one time. The V gene is TRBV18, the J gene TRBJ1-1; 7 nucleotides match TRBD1. Germline assignment: CDR1 KGHSH and CDR2 LQKENI. The CDR3 contains 15 residues. V was pared by 2 bases and J by 3 bases, with 6 bases of the junction left unmatched. The CDR3: CASSPITGADTEAFF. The DNA of the CDR3 is TGTGCCAGCTCACCAATAACAGGGGCGGACACTGAAGCTTTCTTT. The variable domain in full, with the rest retrieved from reference TRBV18 and TRBJ1-1, is NAGVMQNPRHLVRRRGQEARLRCSPMKGHSHVYWYRQLPEEGLKFMVYLQKENIIDESGMPKERFSAEFPKEGPSILRIQQVVRGDSAAYFCASSPITGADTEAFFGQGTRLTVV.

Only one count was recorded for this clone. DNA for the CDR3: TGCGCCAGCACCCCTGGTTGGACAGGGGGTCCCAACGAGCAGTACTTC. It is translated as CASTPGWTGGPNEQYF. V gene TRBV5-1 combines with J gene TRBJ2-7; 10 bases agree with TRBD1. After removal of 6 bases from V and 5 bases from J, the junction contained 14 bases not matched to a gene. CDR1 and CDR2 (germline): SGHRS, YFSETQ. The CDR3 has 16 residues.

The chain is built from TRBV4-1 and TRBJ1-5; a possible D gene is TRBD1 (6 bases). V shed 5 bases and J shed 2 bases, with 7 bases lying between them. The CDR3 is made up of 13 amino acids. Per germline, CDR1 MGHRA and CDR2 YSYEKL. CDR3 sequence: CASSRQGNQPQHF. In DNA form, the CDR3 reads TGCGCCAGCAGCAGACAGGGCAATCAGCCCCAGCATTTT.

V and J are TRBV28 and TRBJ2-7; 7 nucleotides align to TRBD1. This CDR3 has 17 amino acids. J gave up 0 bases and V 5 bases, and 13 bases lay outside the gene matches. Germline CDR1 reads MDHEN; CDR2 reads SYDVKM. In DNA form, the CDR3 reads TGTGCCAGCAGTACCCACCTAACAGGGGTACTCTCCTACGAGCAGTACTTC. It yields the protein CASSTHLTGVLSYEQYF. The full variable domain, rest sourced from reference TRBV28 and TRBJ2-7, is DVKVTQSSRYLVKRTGEKVFLECVQDMDHENMFWYRQDPGLGLRLIYFSYDVKMKEKGDIPEGYSVSREKKERFSLILESASTNQTSMYLCASSTHLTGVLSYEQYFGPGTRLTVT.

This clone was observed a single time. V usage is TRBV7-2 and J usage is TRBJ1-1; D unresolved. V was cut by 8 bases and J by 3 bases, with 10 bases left in between. This CDR3 region has 12 residues. Germline values: CDR1 SGHTA, CDR2 FQGNSA. The CDR3 DNA reads as TGTGCCAGCCCTGCCCGGGACACTGAAGCTTTCTTT. It is translated as CASPARDTEAFF.

The chain recombines TRBV10-3 with TRBJ2-3; 7 nucleotides agree with TRBD2. Looked up from germline, CDR1 is ENHRY and CDR2 is SYGVKD. The CDR3 totals 14 residues. J was trimmed by 5 bases and V by 5 bases; bases with no gene match: 7. The CDR3 region is CAISPRLAGDTQYF. CDR3 DNA sequence: TGTGCCATCAGTCCTCGACTAGCAGGAGATACGCAGTATTTT.

The V gene is TRBV6-1, the J gene TRBJ2-1; TRBD2 matches 9 bases. J was trimmed by 4 bases and V by 3 bases; bases with no gene match: 4. This CDR3 region has 15 residues. Germline-derived CDR1 and CDR2 are MNHNS and SASEGT. CDR3 coding DNA: TGTGCCAGCAGTGAGACTAGCGGCTTTTACAATGAGCAGTTCTTC. It encodes CASSETSGFYNEQFF.